The 32 T cell receptor beta chains in this list originate from one sample, sequenced in a study of T cells after yellow fever vaccination. One entry per CDR3 protein results from TCRdb running MiXCR on the 5' RACE reads. The data show 200,000 or so distinct CDR3 sequences, more than 6.5% seen once. Specimen: CD4+ T cells sorted from PBMCs, collected on the day of the yellow fever booster vaccination. The receptors stem from a man between 25 and 39 years old who received the YFV17D yellow fever vaccine.

The chain joins TRBV20-1 to TRBJ2-1; 8 bases fit TRBD2. CDR1 is DFQATT, CDR2 SNEGSKA, per germline (reference sequence). V was pared by 1 base and J by 2 bases, with 4 bases of the junction left unmatched. CDR3 length equals 15 residues. As DNA, the CDR3 is TGCAGTGCTAGAGTTGGTAGCGGGACCTACAATGAGCAGTTCTTC. It specifies CSARVGSGTYNEQFF.

The chain uses TRBV5-1 and TRBJ2-7; 8 bases are shared with TRBD1. The V segment lost 4 bases and the J segment 6 bases; nucleotides outside the gene matches: 12. Per the germline V gene, CDR1 is SGHRS and CDR2 is YFSETQ. The CDR3 length is 15 residues. The CDR3 nucleotides are TGCGCCAGCAGCGCCGGGTTGGGACAGGACTCCGAGCAGTACTTC. This translates into CASSAGLGQDSEQYF.

This clonotype appeared many times. The rearrangement links TRBV6-5 to TRBJ2-5, with D unclear. The CDR3 is 13 residues long. Germline-derived CDR1 and CDR2 are MNHEY and SVGAGI. V lost 5 bases and J 4 bases, leaving 11 bases between the germline ends. CDR3 sequence reads: CASSHPAPETQYF. CDR3 nucleotides: TGTGCCAGCAGTCACCCGGCCCCAGAGACCCAGTACTTC.

This clonotype was counted many times. The J gene is TRBJ2-1, the V gene TRBV18; possibly TRBD1 for D (6 bases). CDR1 KGHSH and CDR2 LQKENI come from the germline V gene. This CDR3 comprises 13 residues. Trimming removed 0 bases at V and 12 bases at J, with 12 bases between. CDR3 sequence reads: CASSPPAETGQFF. CDR3 nucleotides: TGTGCCAGCTCACCACCGGCGGAGACAGGGCAGTTCTTC.

There are many counts of this clonotype. This rearrangement joins TRBV12-3 or TRBV12-4 to TRBJ1-5; D not resolved. Trimming pared 0 bases from V and 5 bases from J, leaving 5 bases between. This CDR3 has 13 residues. In DNA form, the CDR3 reads TGTGCCAGCAGTTTAGCCCTAGATCAGCCCCAGCATTTT. The encoded protein is CASSLALDQPQHF.

The chain links TRBV5-1 to TRBJ2-1, with 10 nucleotides matching TRBD1. Germline V gene data show CDR1 as SGHRS and CDR2 as YFSETQ. CDR3 length equals 15 residues. V dropped 3 bases and J dropped 9; count of bases not matched to a gene: 9. The CDR3 here is CASSSSGTGVGEQFF. The CDR3 DNA reads TGCGCCAGCAGCTCGTCCGGGACAGGGGTCGGTGAGCAGTTCTTC.

This clonotype was seen more than once but under ten times. This rearrangement joins TRBV7-9 to TRBJ2-1; D not resolved. This CDR3 contains 15 residues. The ends were cut back, 5 bases at V and 3 bases at J, with 14 bases in the middle. The germline CDR1 and CDR2 sequences are SEHNR and FQNEAQ (reference sequence). CDR3 region: CASSPSGWDYNEQFF. The CDR3 DNA sequence: TGTGCCAGCAGCCCTTCTGGTTGGGACTACAATGAGCAGTTCTTC.

This clonotype showed up just a few times. The chain carries TRBV15 and TRBJ1-5; 9 bases match TRBD1. Trimming cost V 1 base and J 7 bases; bases outside gene matches: 17. CDR3 length equals 19 residues. Germline assignment: CDR1 LNHNV and CDR2 YYDKDF (reference sequence). The CDR3 DNA reads as TGTGCCACCAGCAGAGCCGGGACAGGGACGTCATATTTGGAGCAGCCCCAGCATTTT. As protein: CATSRAGTGTSYLEQPQHF.

The rearrangement uses TRBV4-2 and TRBJ2-7, with TRBD2 matching 12 bases. The germline V gene has CDR1 LGHNA and CDR2 YNFKEQ. There are 16 residues in the CDR3. V lost 4 bases and J lost 1; bases outside the gene matches: 5. The DNA for the CDR3 is TGTGCCAGCAGCCGAGAACTAGCGGGAGGATCCTACGAGCAGTACTTC. Its protein is CASSRELAGGSYEQYF.

This clonotype came up a few times. The CDR3 DNA follows: TGCGCCAGCAGCTTGAGCCCCGGGGTAGCGGGAGGCTACTCCTACGAGCAGTACTTC. This codes for CASSLSPGVAGGYSYEQYF. The chain links TRBV5-1 to TRBJ2-7; 10 positions match TRBD2. CDR3 length equals 19 residues. Unmatched junction bases numbered 13, after V lost 1 base and J lost 0 bases. Germline CDR1 and CDR2: SGHRS and YFSETQ. Looking up the rest from reference TRBV5-1 and TRBJ2-7 gives the full variable domain: KAGVTQTPRYLIKTRGQQVTLSCSPISGHRSVSWYQQTPGQGLQFLFEYFSETQRNKGNFPGRFSGRQFSNSRSEMNVSTLELGDSALYLCASSLSPGVAGGYSYEQYFGPGTRLTVT.

This clonotype has at least ten counts. This chain connects TRBV10-3 to TRBJ2-3; a weak D match, TRBD1 (5 bases). This CDR3 has 12 residues. V was pared by 4 bases and J by 6 bases, with 8 bases between. Per the germline V gene, CDR1 is ENHRY and CDR2 is SYGVKD. The CDR3: CAISADTDTQYF. DNA for the CDR3: TGTGCCATCAGTGCGGACACGGATACGCAGTATTTT.

This clonotype was counted at least ten times. V is TRBV6-1 and J is TRBJ2-2; possible D gene TRBD1, 7 bases. CDR3 length: 14 residues. V lost 5 bases to trimming and J lost 4 bases, with 11 bases between them. The germline gives CDR1 MNHNS, CDR2 SASEGT. The CDR3 nucleotides read TGTGCCAGCAGTTCAGGGGGGTTCACCGGGGAGCTGTTTTTT. This translates into CASSSGGFTGELFF.

This clonotype was seen at least ten times. This chain connects TRBV9 to TRBJ2-5; 10 positions match TRBD1. CDR1 and CDR2 from the germline V gene are SGDLS and YYNGEE. V was clipped by 3 bases and J by 5 bases; unmatched bases: 10. CDR3 length equals 16 residues. The CDR3 sequence: CASSASGTGEWETQYF. The CDR3 DNA reads TGTGCCAGCAGCGCCTCCGGGACAGGGGAGTGGGAGACCCAGTACTTC.

This clonotype was seen repeatedly, ten times or more. The chain joins TRBV7-2 to TRBJ2-1, with D unresolved. The CDR3 contains 12 residues. Deletions cut 4 bases from V and 9 bases from J, with 10 bases between. CDR1 SGHTA and CDR2 FQGNSA come from the germline V gene. The CDR3 loop is CASSSVAGEQFF. In DNA form, the CDR3 reads TGTGCCAGCAGCTCTGTAGCAGGTGAGCAGTTCTTC.

The chain joins TRBV30 to TRBJ2-2; D remains ambiguous. The length of the CDR3 is 11 residues. Germline V gene data show CDR1 as GTSNPN and CDR2 as SVGIG (reference sequence). Trimming left V 3 bases short and J 8 bases short, with 7 bases between. CDR3 sequence reads: CAWRIGGELFF. The DNA for the CDR3 is TGTGCCTGGAGGATCGGAGGGGAGCTGTTTTTT.

This clonotype has a count of ten or more. The gene calls are TRBV7-2 and TRBJ2-3, with D perhaps TRBD2 (5 bases). V was trimmed by 8 bases and J by 5 bases, leaving 11 bases between them. The V gene's germline CDR1 is SGHTA and CDR2 FQGNSA. This CDR3 contains 12 residues. CDR3 sequence: CASRGSGDTQYF. CDR3 nucleotide sequence: TGTGCCAGCCGAGGGTCCGGAGATACGCAGTATTTT.

This clonotype was detected ten times or more. This rearrangement joins TRBV7-2 to TRBJ2-3; D is unresolved. Germline lookup yields CDR1 SGHTA and CDR2 FQGNSA. The CDR3 runs to 16 residues. The ends were cut back, 2 bases at V and 0 bases at J, with 12 bases in the middle. The chain's CDR3 is CASSLSLGRSTDTQYF. The CDR3 DNA follows: TGTGCCAGCAGCTTAAGTCTTGGCAGGAGCACAGATACGCAGTATTTT.

This clonotype has a handful of counts. The rearrangement uses TRBV28 and TRBJ2-7, with 8 bases that match TRBD1. Germline V CDR1 and CDR2: MDHEN, SYDVKM. The length of the CDR3 is 13 residues. The J segment lost 6 bases and the V segment lost 7 bases, leaving 8 bases of the junction unmatched. The CDR3 spells CASIDRGIGEQYF. DNA for the CDR3: TGTGCCAGCATTGACAGGGGAATAGGCGAGCAGTACTTC.

This clonotype was found a few times. This chain joins TRBV6-5 and TRBJ2-3, with 9 nucleotides matching TRBD2. The V gene's germline CDR1 is MNHEY and CDR2 SVGAGI. Trimming cost V 0 bases and J 5 bases; bases outside gene matches: 3. The CDR3 has 15 residues. CDR3 region: CASSYSGLARDTQYF. The CDR3 DNA is TGTGCCAGCAGTTACTCGGGACTAGCACGAGATACGCAGTATTTT.

In its sample, this clonotype was seen a few times. V gene TRBV7-2 combines with J gene TRBJ2-7; 10 bases map to TRBD2. The CDR3 sequence is 14 residues long. The V gene's germline CDR1 is SGHTA and CDR2 FQGNSA. V was clipped by 3 bases and J by 3 bases; unmatched bases: 2. The CDR3 bases are TGTGCCAGCAGCTTGGGGACTAGCGACTACGAGCAGTACTTC. This encodes CASSLGTSDYEQYF.

This chain connects TRBV20-1 to TRBJ2-5, with 7 bases that match TRBD2. The germline V gene encodes CDR1 DFQATT and CDR2 SNEGSKA (reference sequence). Trimming cost V 0 bases and J 5 bases; bases outside gene matches: 9. There are 15 residues in the CDR3. CDR3 in amino acids: CSARDFLGGMETQYF. The CDR3 DNA follows: TGCAGTGCTAGAGATTTTCTCGGGGGGATGGAGACCCAGTACTTC.

This clonotype was found a few times. This chain connects TRBV5-1 to TRBJ1-1, with TRBD1 identical over 7 bases. CDR1 and CDR2 (germline): SGHRS, YFSETQ. The CDR3 covers 16 residues. J lost 2 bases, V lost 0 bases, and 7 bases had no gene match. The CDR3 is CASSLGTGVINTEAFF. DNA for the CDR3: TGCGCCAGCAGCTTGGGCACAGGGGTCATAAACACTGAAGCTTTCTTT.

The chain uses TRBV20-1 and TRBJ2-3; 9 positions match TRBD2. Germline V gene sequence: CDR1 DFQATT, CDR2 SNEGSKA (reference sequence). The CDR3 loop spans 14 amino acids. V gave up 6 bases and J gave up 3 bases; unmatched junction bases: 7. The CDR3 reads CSAAGTSTTDTQYF. DNA of the CDR3: TGCAGTGCGGCCGGGACTAGCACGACAGATACGCAGTATTTT.

This clonotype was counted many times. The chain couples TRBV29-1 to TRBJ2-3, with D unresolved. The CDR3 length is 14 residues. From germline, CDR1 is SQVTM and CDR2 ANQGSEA. The ends were cut back, 7 bases at V and 6 bases at J, with 20 bases in the middle. CDR3 sequence reads: CSARPSTSGDTQYF. In DNA form, the CDR3 reads TGCAGCGCCCGCCCGTCTACCTCTGGCGATACGCAGTATTTT.

Ten or more counts support this clonotype. Here the CDR3 DNA reads TGTGCCACCAGCCGGAATCGAGCGAACACTGAAGCTTTCTTT. This gives the protein CATSRNRANTEAFF. The chain carries TRBV15 and TRBJ1-1, with D unresolved. The germline V gene encodes CDR1 LNHNV and CDR2 YYDKDF (reference sequence). This CDR3 comprises 14 residues. V was clipped by 5 bases and J by 1 base, with 11 bases between them.

The chain joins TRBV9 to TRBJ2-2; 8 nucleotides match TRBD1. The V gene end was trimmed by 3 bases and the J gene end by 7 bases; junction bases not matched to a gene: 8. CDR3 size: 15 residues. The V gene's germline CDR1 is SGDLS and CDR2 YYNGEE. CDR3 residues: CASSAQGAEGGELFF. CDR3 in DNA: TGTGCCAGCAGCGCCCAGGGGGCCGAGGGCGGGGAGCTGTTTTTT.

The CDR3 coding sequence is TGTGCCATCAGTGAGGGACAGGCCCAGCCCCAGCATTTT. Translating gives CAISEGQAQPQHF. The J gene is TRBJ1-5, the V gene TRBV10-3, with 7 bases lining up with TRBD1. Germline-derived CDR1 and CDR2 are ENHRY and SYGVKD. The CDR3 has 13 amino acids. V was clipped by 2 bases and J by 7 bases; unmatched bases: 2.

This clonotype was observed at least ten times. J is TRBJ2-1 and V is TRBV5-1, with TRBD2 matching over 16 bases. The junction had 15 bases not matched to a gene; V was cut back by 4 bases and J by 14 bases. The CDR3 length is 17 residues. Germline V lookup: CDR1 SGHRS, CDR2 YFSETQ. The DNA for the CDR3 is TGCGCCAGCAGCGCACAGAAGGGACTAGCGGGAGGGCCTGTGAAGTTCTTC. Its translation is CASSAQKGLAGGPVKFF.

CDR3 in amino acids: CASSKKPDFYGYTF. The CDR3 DNA is TGTGCCAGCAGCAAAAAGCCAGACTTCTACGGCTACACCTTC. J is TRBJ1-2 and V is TRBV21-1. TRBV21-1 counts as a pseudogene. The CDR3 sequence is 14 residues long.

This clonotype was seen once. A much larger clone differs by one base, so this may be a read error. The chain joins TRBV2 to TRBJ2-7; unclear D gene. Germline values: CDR1 SNHLY, CDR2 FYNNEI. Between the trimmed V and J ends, which lost 7 bases and 0 bases, there was a span of 13 bases. The CDR3 extends over 14 amino acids. As DNA, the CDR3 is TGTGCCAGCAAGGTGGGCCAGAGCTCCTACGAGCAGTACTTC. Translated, it gives CASKVGQSSYEQYF.

J is TRBJ2-3 and V is TRBV11-2, with 8 positions matching TRBD2. J lost 4 bases, V lost 4 bases, and 19 bases had no gene match. The CDR3 covers 19 residues. Per the germline V gene, CDR1 is SGHAT and CDR2 is FQNNGV. In nucleotides, the CDR3 is TGTGCCAGCAGCTCCGACTCGGGGGGGAGGATCGGTGCGGCAGATACGCAGTATTTT. This encodes CASSSDSGGRIGAADTQYF.

The rearrangement links TRBV6-5 to TRBJ2-3; 9 bases match TRBD1. Germline-derived CDR1 and CDR2 are MNHEY and SVGAGI. CDR3 size: 18 residues. Trimming removed 1 base from V and 7 bases from J; junction bases left unmatched: 15. The DNA for the CDR3 is TGTGCCAGCAGTTACTTCAGTCTACAAACAGGGGGCCGGAATACGCAGTATTTT. It yields the protein CASSYFSLQTGGRNTQYF.